The TCR beta chain described here comes from a study of CD8 T cells in Susac syndrome. Trimming at V came to 4 bases and at J to 5 bases, leaving 7 bases not matched to a gene. The CDR3 length is 15 residues. Looked up from germline, CDR1 is SGDLS and CDR2 is YYNGEE. An input of about 0.5 to 1 ug of RNA was subjected to reverse transcription using random hexamers. By means of immunoSEQ multiplex PCR, TCR beta CDR3 spanning 54 Vbeta and 13 Jbeta underwent amplification. TCRdb reprocessed the immunoSEQ multiplex PCR reads via MiXCR and lists one record per CDR3 protein. The table has approximately 150,000 distinct CDR3 sequences, roughly 93% seen once. Sequencing of TCR beta drew on CD8+ and CD4+ T cells from blood.

The sample comprised CD4+ T cells from PBMCs. This TCR was sampled from a human donor in good health. The V call is TRBV9, the J call TRBJ2-5; 11 nucleotides match TRBD1. The chain's CDR3 is CASSTGTGGPETQYF. Written as DNA, the CDR3 is TGTGCCAGCAGCACCGGGACAGGGGGTCCGGAGACCCAGTACTTC.